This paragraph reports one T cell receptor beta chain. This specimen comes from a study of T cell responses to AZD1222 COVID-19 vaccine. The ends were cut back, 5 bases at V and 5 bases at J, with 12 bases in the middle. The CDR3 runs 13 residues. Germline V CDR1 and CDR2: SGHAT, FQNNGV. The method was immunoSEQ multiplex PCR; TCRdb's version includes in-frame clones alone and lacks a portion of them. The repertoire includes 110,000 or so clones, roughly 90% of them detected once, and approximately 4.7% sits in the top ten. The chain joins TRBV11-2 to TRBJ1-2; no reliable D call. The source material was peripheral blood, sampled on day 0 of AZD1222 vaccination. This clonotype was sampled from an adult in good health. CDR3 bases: TGTGCCAGCAGCAAGGATGGGATTTATGGCTACACCTTC. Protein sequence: CASSKDGIYGYTF. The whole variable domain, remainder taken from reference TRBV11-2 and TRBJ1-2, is EAGVAQSPRYKIIEKRQSVAFWCNPISGHATLYWYQQILGQGPKLLIQFQNNGVVDDSQLPKDRFSAERLKGVDSTLKIQPAKLEDSAVYLCASSKDGIYGYTFGSGTRLTVV.